Listed below are T cell receptor beta chains from one sample, sequenced in a study of CD8 T cells in Susac syndrome. TCRdb passed the immunoSEQ multiplex PCR reads through MiXCR, listing each CDR3 protein once. The repertoire has about 150,000 distinct CDR3 sequences, 90% to 95% of them found once; the top ten carry around 0.21%. Sample: CD8+ T cells from PBMCs. These receptors were obtained from a human donor with multiple sclerosis. The CDR3 runs from the conserved cysteine through the conserved F or W. D genes are given only for firm matches. Not every row has a clone size; where given, it reads once, few, many or a size class.

j_call cdr3_length v_call clone_size d_call cdr3_aa cdr3_nt
TRBJ2-5 14 TRBV7-9 once TRBD1 CASSYGQAKETQYF TGTGCCAGCAGCTACGGACAGGCAAAAGAGACCCAGTACTTC
TRBJ2-7 14 TRBV30 . TRBD2 CAWSLGRGGYEQYF TGTGCCTGGAGTTTAGGGAGGGGAGGCTACGAGCAGTACTTC
TRBJ2-5 16 TRBV7-3 . TRBD2 CASSSGTSGSQETQYF TGTGCCAGCAGCTCCGGGACTAGCGGCTCTCAAGAGACCCAGTACTTC
TRBJ1-1 15 TRBV7-6 . TRBD1 CASSTRDRGNTEAFF TGTGCCAGCAGCACCCGGGACAGGGGTAACACTGAAGCTTTCTTT
TRBJ1-2 14 TRBV12-3/TRBV12-4 once TRBD1 CASSLEGAGSGYTF TGTGCCAGCAGTTTAGAGGGGGCAGGGAGTGGCTACACCTTC
TRBJ1-1 13 TRBV20-1 . . CSARARRVTEAFF TGCAGTGCTAGGGCCCGCCGCGTGACTGAAGCTTTCTTT
TRBJ1-1 13 TRBV30 . TRBD1 CAWSWDRGTEAFF TGTGCCTGGAGTTGGGACAGGGGCACTGAAGCTTTCTTT
TRBJ2-7 14 TRBV29-1 . . CSVEVTGGTYEQYF TGCAGCGTTGAAGTGACGGGGGGCACCTACGAGCAGTACTTC
TRBJ2-2 14 TRBV13 . . CASSLFANTGELFF TGTGCCAGCAGCTTATTCGCGAACACCGGGGAGCTGTTTTTT
TRBJ2-7 15 TRBV13 . TRBD2 CASSLGLAAPYEQYF TGTGCCAGCAGCCTTGGACTAGCGGCACCCTACGAGCAGTACTTC
TRBJ2-7 13 TRBV29-1 . TRBD1 CSVEETGGYEQYF TGCAGCGTTGAGGAGACAGGGGGCTACGAGCAGTACTTC
TRBJ1-5 15 TRBV30 . TRBD1 CAWNPQGAEGQPQHF TGTGCCTGGAACCCACAGGGGGCAGAGGGTCAGCCCCAGCATTTT